This T cell receptor beta chain was sequenced for a study of beta chain features in type 1 diabetes. Study findings and constraints: A closer apparent resemblance between naive, central memory and Treg TCRB repertoires was seen in patients than in healthy donors.

This clone occurred a few times. The antigen remains unidentified. Sorted CD4+ subsets: naive, central memory, regulatory, stem cell-like memory (CD45RO/CCR7/CD25/CD127/CD95/CD27 panel). Sequenced material consisted of expressed TCRB transcripts (all of the isolated RNA was reverse transcribed). Sequenced by immunoSEQ multiplex PCR; TCRdb stores in-frame clones only, minus some. The sample includes 600,000 to 650,000 clones, about 14% of them seen just once. The receptor was derived from a man aged 18 to 29 in good health. Sequencing used naive CD4+ T cells from blood.

The CDR3 region has the DNA TGTGCCAGCAGCGTCGGAGCGGGCACAGATACGCAGTATTTT. Translated, it gives CASSVGAGTDTQYF. V usage is TRBV9 and J usage is TRBJ2-3, with a tentative D call TRBD2 (5 bases). The V gene lost 2 bases and the J gene lost 1 base, with 8 bases spanning the gap. Germline assignment: CDR1 SGDLS and CDR2 YYNGEE. The CDR3 sequence is 14 residues long.